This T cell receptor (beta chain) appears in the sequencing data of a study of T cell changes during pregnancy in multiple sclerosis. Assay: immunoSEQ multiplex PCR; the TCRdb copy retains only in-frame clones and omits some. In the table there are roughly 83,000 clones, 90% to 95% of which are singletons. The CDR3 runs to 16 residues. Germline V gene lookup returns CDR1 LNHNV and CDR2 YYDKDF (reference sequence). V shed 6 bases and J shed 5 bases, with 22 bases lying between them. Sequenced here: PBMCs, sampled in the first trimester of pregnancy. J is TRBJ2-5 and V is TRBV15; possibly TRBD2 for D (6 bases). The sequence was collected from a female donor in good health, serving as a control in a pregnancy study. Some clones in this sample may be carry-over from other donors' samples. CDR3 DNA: TGTGCCACCAGGACGACGGGACTCGGGAAGGAGGAGACCCAGTACTTC. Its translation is CATRTTGLGKEETQYF.